This TCR beta chain stems from a study of cytomegalovirus exposure and HLA in healthy donors. The CDR3 covers 16 residues. Looked up from germline, CDR1 is SEHNR and CDR2 is FQNEAQ (reference sequence). The PCR was carried out with 60 Vbeta primers and 13 Jbeta primers. The method was immunoSEQ multiplex PCR; TCRdb's version includes in-frame clones alone and lacks a portion of them. The table includes 200,000 to 300,000 clones, almost 85% detected once. As regards this clone: Its target is not known. The junction departs from germline at one end; a sequencing error may be responsible.

Study results and caveats: In vitro work confirmed that a few CMV-associated chains recognize CMV antigens.

The rearrangement joins TRBV7-9 to TRBJ1-1; 12 nucleotides agree with TRBD1. Input material: PBMCs. The receptor was isolated from a woman between 35 and 50 years old in good health and CMV-seropositive. The CDR3 loop is CSSSPRDRGRVTEAFF. The CDR3 DNA sequence: TGTTCCAGCAGCCCCCGGGACAGGGGGCGGGTCACTGAAGCTTTCTTT. Full variable domain (missing parts from reference TRBV7-9 and TRBJ1-1): DTGVSQNPRHKITKRGQNVTFRCDPISEHNRLYWYRQTLGQGPEFLTYFQNEAQLEKSRLLSDRFSAERPKGSFSTLEIQRTEQGDSAMYLCSSSPRDRGRVTEAFFGQGTRLTVV.